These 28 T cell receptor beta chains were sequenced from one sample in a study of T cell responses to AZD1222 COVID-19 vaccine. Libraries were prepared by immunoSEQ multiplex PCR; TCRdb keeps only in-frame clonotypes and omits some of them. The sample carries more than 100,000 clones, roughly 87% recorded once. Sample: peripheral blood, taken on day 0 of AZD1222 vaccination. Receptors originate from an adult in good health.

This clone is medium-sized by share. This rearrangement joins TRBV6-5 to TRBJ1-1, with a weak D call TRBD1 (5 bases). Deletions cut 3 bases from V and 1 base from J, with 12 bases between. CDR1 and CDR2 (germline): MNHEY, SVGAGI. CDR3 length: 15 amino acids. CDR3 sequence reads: CASSYRGHRNTEAFF. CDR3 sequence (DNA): TGTGCCAGCAGTTATCGGGGCCACAGGAACACTGAAGCTTTCTTT.

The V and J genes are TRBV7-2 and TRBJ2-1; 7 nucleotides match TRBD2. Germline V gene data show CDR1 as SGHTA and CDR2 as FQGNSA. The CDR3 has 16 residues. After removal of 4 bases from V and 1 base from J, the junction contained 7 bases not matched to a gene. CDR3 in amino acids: CASSSSLASSYNEQFF. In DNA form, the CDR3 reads TGTGCCAGCAGCTCCTCACTAGCGAGTTCCTACAATGAGCAGTTCTTC.

In nucleotides, the CDR3 is TGTGCCAGCAGTTACTCGGGTAGCGCTAATCAGCCCCAGCATTTT. It encodes CASSYSGSANQPQHF. The chain links TRBV6-2 or TRBV6-3 to TRBJ1-5; D gene unclear. V was clipped by 0 bases and J by 4 bases, with 10 bases between them. Germline values: CDR1 MNHEY, CDR2 SVGEGT. The CDR3 is 15 residues long.

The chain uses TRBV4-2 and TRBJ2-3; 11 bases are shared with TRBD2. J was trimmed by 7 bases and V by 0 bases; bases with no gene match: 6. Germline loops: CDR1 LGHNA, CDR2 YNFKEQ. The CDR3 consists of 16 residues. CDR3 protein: CASSQDLAGGRNTQYF. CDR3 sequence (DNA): TGTGCCAGCAGCCAAGATCTAGCGGGGGGTCGGAATACGCAGTATTTT.

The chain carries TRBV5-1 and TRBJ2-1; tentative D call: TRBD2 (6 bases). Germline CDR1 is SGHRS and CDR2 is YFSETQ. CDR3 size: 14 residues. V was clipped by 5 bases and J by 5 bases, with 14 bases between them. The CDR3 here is CASSMNAGNNEQFF. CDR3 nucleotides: TGCGCCAGCAGTATGAACGCGGGGAACAATGAGCAGTTCTTC.

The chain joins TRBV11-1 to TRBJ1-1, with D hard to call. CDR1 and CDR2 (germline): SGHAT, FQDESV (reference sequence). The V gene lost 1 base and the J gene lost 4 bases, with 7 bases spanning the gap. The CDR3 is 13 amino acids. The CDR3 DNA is TGTGCCAGCAGCTTAGAGCCTGGCACTGAAGCTTTCTTT. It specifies CASSLEPGTEAFF.

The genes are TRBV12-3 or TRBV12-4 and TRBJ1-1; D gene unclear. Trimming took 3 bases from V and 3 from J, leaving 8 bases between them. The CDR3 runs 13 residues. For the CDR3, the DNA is TGTGCCAGCAGTTTCCGGGAGGACACTGAAGCTTTCTTT. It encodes CASSFREDTEAFF.

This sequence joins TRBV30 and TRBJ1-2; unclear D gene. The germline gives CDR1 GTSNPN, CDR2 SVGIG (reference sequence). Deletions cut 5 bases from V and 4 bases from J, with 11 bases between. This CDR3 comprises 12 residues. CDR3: CAWESFSYGYTF. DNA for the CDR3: TGTGCCTGGGAAAGCTTTTCCTATGGCTACACCTTC.

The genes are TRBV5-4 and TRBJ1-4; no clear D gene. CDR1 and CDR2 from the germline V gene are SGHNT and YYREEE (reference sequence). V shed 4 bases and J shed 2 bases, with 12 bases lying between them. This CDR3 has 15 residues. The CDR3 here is CASSTNTDTNEKLFF. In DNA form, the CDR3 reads TGTGCCAGCAGCACCAACACGGACACTAATGAAAAACTGTTTTTT. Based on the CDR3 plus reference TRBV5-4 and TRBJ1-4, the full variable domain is ETGVTQSPTHLIKTRGQQVTLRCSSQSGHNTVSWYQQALGQGPQFIFQYYREEENGRGNFPPRFSGLQFPNYSSELNVNALELDDSALYLCASSTNTDTNEKLFFGSGTQLSVL.

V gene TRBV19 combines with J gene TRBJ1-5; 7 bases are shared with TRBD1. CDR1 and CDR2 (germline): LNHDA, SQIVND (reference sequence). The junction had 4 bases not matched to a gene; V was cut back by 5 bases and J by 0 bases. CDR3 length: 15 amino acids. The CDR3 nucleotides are TGTGCCAGTAGTGCGGGACAGAGTAGCAATCAGCCCCAGCATTTT. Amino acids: CASSAGQSSNQPQHF.

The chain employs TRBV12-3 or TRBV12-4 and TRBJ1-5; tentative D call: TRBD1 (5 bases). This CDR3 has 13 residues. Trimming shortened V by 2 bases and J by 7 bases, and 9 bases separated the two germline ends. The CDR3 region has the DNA TGTGCCAGCAGTTTAAAGGGGAACCAGCCCCAGCATTTT. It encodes CASSLKGNQPQHF.

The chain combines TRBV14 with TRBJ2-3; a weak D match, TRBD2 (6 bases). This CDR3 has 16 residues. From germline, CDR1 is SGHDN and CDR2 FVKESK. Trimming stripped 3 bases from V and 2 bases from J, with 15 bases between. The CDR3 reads CASSQGLRGTTDTQYF. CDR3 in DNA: TGTGCCAGCAGCCAGGGTTTACGGGGGACCACAGATACGCAGTATTTT. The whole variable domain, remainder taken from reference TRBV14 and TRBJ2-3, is EAGVTQFPSHSVIEKGQTVTLRCDPISGHDNLYWYRRVMGKEIKFLLHFVKESKQDESGMPNNRFLAERTGGTYSTLKVQPAELEDSGVYFCASSQGLRGTTDTQYFGPGTRLTVL.

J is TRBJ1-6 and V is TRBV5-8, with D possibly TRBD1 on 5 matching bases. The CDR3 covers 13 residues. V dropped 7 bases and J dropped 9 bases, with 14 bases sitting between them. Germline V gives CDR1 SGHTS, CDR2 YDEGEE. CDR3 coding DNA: TGTGCCAGCTATCGCAGGGAGGGTTCACCCCTCCACTTT. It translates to CASYRREGSPLHF.

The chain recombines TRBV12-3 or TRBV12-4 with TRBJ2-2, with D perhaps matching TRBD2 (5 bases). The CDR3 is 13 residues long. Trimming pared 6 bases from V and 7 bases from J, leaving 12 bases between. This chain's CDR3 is CASRPPGGGELFF. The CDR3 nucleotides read TGTGCCAGCAGACCTCCTGGAGGCGGGGAGCTGTTTTTT.

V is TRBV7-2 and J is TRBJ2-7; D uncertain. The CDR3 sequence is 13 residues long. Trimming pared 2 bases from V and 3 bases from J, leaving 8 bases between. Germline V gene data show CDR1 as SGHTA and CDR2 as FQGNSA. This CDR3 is CASSLIDHYEQYF. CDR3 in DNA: TGTGCCAGCAGCTTAATAGACCACTACGAGCAGTACTTC. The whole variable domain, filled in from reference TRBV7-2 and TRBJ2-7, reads GAGVSQSPSNKVTEKGKDVELRCDPISGHTALYWYRQSLGQGLEFLIYFQGNSAPDKSGLPSDRFSAERTGGSVSTLTIQRTQQEDSAVYLCASSLIDHYEQYFGPGTRLTVT.

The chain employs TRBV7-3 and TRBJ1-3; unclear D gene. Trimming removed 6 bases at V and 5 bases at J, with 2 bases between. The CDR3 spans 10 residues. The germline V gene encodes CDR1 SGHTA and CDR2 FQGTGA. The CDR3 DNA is TGTGCCAGCAGTCGAAACACCATATATTTT. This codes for CASSRNTIYF.

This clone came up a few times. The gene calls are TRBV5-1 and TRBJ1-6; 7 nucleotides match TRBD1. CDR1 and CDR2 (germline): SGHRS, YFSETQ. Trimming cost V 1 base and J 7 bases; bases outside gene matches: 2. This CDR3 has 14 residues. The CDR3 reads CASSLPQGNSPLHF. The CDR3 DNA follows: TGCGCCAGCAGCTTGCCACAGGGGAATTCACCCCTCCACTTT.

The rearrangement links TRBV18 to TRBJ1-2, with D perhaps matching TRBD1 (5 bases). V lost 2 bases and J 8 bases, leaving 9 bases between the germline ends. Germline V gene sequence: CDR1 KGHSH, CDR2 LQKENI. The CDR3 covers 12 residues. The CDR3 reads CASSPGAQGYTF. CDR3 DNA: TGTGCCAGCTCACCAGGGGCACAGGGCTACACCTTC.

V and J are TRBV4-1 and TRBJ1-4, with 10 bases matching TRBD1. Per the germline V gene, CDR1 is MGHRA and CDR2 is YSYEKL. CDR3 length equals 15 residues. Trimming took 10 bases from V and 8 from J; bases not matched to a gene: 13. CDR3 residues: CATQDRGRIGEKLFF. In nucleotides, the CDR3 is TGCGCCACTCAAGACAGGGGGCGGATCGGGGAAAAACTGTTTTTT.

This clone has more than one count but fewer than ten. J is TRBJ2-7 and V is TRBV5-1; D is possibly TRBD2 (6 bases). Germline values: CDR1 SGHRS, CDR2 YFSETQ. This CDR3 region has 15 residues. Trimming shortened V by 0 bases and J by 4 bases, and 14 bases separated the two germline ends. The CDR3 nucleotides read TGCGCCAGCAGCTTGGCCCAGGGACTTATATACGAGCAGTACTTC. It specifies CASSLAQGLIYEQYF.

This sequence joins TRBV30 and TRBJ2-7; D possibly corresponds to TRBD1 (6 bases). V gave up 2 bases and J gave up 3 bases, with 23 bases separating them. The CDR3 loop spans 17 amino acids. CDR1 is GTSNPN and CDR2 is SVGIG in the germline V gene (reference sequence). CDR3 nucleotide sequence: TGTGCCTGGAGTCCCACAGGTAACCGGGACAACCGCTACGAGCAGTACTTC. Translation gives CAWSPTGNRDNRYEQYF.

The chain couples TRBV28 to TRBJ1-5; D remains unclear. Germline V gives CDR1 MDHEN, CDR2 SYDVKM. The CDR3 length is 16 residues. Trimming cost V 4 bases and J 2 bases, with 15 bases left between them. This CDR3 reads CASSSYGGRGNQPQHF. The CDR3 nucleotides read TGTGCCAGCAGTTCCTACGGAGGGAGGGGCAATCAGCCCCAGCATTTT.

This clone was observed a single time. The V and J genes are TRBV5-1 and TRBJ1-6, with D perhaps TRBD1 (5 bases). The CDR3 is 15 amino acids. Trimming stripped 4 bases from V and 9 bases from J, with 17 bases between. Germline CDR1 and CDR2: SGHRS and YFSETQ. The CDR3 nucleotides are TGCGCCAGCAGCGTTTCCGGGGGAGGTAGTTCACCCCTCCACTTT. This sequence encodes CASSVSGGGSSPLHF.

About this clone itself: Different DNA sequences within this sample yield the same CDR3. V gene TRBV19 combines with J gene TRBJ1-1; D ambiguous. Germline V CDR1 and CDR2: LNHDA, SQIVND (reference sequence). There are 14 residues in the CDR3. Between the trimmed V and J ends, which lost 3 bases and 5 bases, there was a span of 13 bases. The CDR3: CASSISGGGTEAFF. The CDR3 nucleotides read TGTGCCAGTAGTATTTCTGGAGGTGGAACTGAAGCTTTCTTT.

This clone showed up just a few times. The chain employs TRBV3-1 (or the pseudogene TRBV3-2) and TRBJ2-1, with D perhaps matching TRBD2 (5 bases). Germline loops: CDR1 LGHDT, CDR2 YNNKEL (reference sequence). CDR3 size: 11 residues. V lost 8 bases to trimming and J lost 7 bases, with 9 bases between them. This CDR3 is CASATRNEQFF. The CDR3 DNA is TGTGCCAGCGCAACTAGAAATGAGCAGTTCTTC.

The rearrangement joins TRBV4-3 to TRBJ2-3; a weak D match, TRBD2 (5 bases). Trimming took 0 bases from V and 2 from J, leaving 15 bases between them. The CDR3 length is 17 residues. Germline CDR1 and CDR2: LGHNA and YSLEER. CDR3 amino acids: CASSQDRLGGLTDTQYF. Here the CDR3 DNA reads TGCGCCAGCAGCCAAGATCGGTTAGGCGGGCTCACAGATACGCAGTATTTT.

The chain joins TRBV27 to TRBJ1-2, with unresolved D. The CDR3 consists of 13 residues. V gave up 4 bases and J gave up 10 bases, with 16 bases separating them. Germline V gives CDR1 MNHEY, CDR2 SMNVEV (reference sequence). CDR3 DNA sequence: TGTGCCAGCAGTTCCCTGGGCGGAGCCCTCTACACCTTC. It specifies CASSSLGGALYTF.

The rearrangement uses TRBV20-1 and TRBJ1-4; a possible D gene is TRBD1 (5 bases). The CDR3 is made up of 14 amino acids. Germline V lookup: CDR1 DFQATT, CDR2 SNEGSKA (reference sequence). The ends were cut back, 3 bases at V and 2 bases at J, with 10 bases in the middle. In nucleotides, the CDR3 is TGCAGTGCTAGTCCAGGGCGGACTAATGAAAAACTGTTTTTT. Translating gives CSASPGRTNEKLFF.